This T cell receptor beta chain was retrieved from a study of cytomegalovirus exposure and HLA in healthy donors. Study details: Around 87 million unique TCRs, all from HLA-typed donors, were included in an early release of the data. Study-level results: In vitro assays verified that three CMV-associated chains recognized CMV antigens specifically.

With 60 Vbeta and 13 Jbeta primers, the PCR was carried out. This table comes from immunoSEQ multiplex PCR, and its TCRdb copy is limited to in-frame clones, with some not included. Here the sample spans about 160,000 clones, roughly 71% being singletons. The CDR3 spans 15 residues. Germline CDR1 SNHLY, CDR2 FYNNEI. In regard to this clone: What it recognizes is unknown. Compared with germline, one end of the junction differs, possibly owing to a read error. This specimen includes other DNA sequences encoding the same CDR3.

The genes are TRBV2 and TRBJ1-2, with TRBD1 as a possible D gene (6 bases). The TCR sequence derives from a woman in her forties or fifties in good health and CMV-seropositive. Source material: PBMCs. Written as DNA, the CDR3 is TGTGCCAGCAGCCTGACAGGACTCACTAACTATGGCTACACCTTT. This encodes CASSLTGLTNYGYTF.